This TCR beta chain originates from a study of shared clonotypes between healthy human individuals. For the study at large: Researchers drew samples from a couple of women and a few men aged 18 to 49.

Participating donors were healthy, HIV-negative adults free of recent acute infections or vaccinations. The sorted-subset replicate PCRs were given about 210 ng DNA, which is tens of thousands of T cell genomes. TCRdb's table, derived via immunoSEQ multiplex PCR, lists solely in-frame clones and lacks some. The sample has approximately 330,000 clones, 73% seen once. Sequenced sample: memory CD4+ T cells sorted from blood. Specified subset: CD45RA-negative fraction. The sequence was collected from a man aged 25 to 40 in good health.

Here the CDR3 reads CASSERDETTDTQYF. The CDR3 region has the DNA TGCGCCAGCAGTGAGCGGGACGAAACTACAGATACGCAGTATTTT. The chain recombines TRBV10-1 with TRBJ2-3, with D perhaps TRBD1 or TRBD2 (5 bases each). Germline V gene data show CDR1 as WNHNN and CDR2 as SYGVQD (reference sequence). Trimming cost V 2 bases and J 3 bases, with 12 bases left between them. The CDR3 runs to 15 residues.